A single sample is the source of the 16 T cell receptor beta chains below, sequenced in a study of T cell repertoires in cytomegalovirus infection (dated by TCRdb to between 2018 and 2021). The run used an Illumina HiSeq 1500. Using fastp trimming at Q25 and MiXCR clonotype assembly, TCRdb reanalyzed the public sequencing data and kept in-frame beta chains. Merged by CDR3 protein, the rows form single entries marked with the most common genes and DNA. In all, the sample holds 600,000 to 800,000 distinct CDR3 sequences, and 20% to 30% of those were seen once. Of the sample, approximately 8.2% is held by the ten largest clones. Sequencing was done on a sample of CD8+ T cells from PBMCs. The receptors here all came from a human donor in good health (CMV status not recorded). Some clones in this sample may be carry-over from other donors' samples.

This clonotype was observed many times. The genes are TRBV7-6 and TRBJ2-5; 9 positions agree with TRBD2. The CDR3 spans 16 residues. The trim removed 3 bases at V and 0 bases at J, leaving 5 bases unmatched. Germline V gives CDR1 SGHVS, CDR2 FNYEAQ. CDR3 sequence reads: CASSFGLATYQETQYF. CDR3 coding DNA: TGTGCCAGCAGCTTCGGACTAGCGACGTACCAAGAGACCCAGTACTTC.

The CDR3 sequence is CASSVDGLWKFF. CDR3 DNA: TGTGCCAGCAGCGTAGATGGACTGTGGAAGTTCTTC. The chain employs TRBV9 and TRBJ2-1; D perhaps matches TRBD2 (5 bases). V shed 0 bases and J shed 14 bases, with 12 bases lying between them. CDR3 length equals 12 residues. Germline lookup yields CDR1 SGDLS and CDR2 YYNGEE. Full variable domain (missing parts from reference TRBV9 and TRBJ2-1): DSGVTQTPKHLITATGQRVTLRCSPRSGDLSVYWYQQSLDQGLQFLIQYYNGEERAKGNILERFSAQQFPDLHSELNLSSLELGDSALYFCASSVDGLWKFFGPGTRLTVL.

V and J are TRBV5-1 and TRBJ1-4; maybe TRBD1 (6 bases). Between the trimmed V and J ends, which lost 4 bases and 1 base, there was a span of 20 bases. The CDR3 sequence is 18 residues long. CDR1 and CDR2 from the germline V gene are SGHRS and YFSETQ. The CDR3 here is CASSPRWTEMLTNEKLFF. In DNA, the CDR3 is TGCGCCAGCAGCCCGAGGTGGACAGAAATGTTAACTAATGAAAAACTGTTTTTT.

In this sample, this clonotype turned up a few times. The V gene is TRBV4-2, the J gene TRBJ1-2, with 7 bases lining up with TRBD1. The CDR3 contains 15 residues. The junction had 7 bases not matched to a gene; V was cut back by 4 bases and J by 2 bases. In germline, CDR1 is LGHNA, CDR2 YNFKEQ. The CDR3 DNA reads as TGTGCCAGCAGCCTGGAAGGGGGCACAAACTATGGCTACACCTTC. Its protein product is CASSLEGGTNYGYTF.

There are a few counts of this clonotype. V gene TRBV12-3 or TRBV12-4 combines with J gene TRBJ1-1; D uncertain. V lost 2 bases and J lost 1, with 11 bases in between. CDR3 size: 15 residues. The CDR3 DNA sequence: TGTGCCAGCAGTTTAAACGGAAACAGGAACACTGAAGCTTTCTTT. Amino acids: CASSLNGNRNTEAFF.

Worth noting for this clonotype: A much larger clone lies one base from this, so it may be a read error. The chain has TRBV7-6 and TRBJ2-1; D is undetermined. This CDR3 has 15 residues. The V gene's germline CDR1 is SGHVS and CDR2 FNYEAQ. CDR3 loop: CASSSPESPYNERFF. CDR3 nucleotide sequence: TGTGCCAGCAGCTCCCCCGAGAGTCCCTACAATGAGCGGTTCTTC.

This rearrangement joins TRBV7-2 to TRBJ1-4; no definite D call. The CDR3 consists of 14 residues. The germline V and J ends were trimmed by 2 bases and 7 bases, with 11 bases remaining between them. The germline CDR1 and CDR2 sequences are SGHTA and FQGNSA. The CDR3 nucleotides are TGTGCCAGCAGCTTAAATAGAGGGTCTGAAAAACTGTTTTTT. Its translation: CASSLNRGSEKLFF.

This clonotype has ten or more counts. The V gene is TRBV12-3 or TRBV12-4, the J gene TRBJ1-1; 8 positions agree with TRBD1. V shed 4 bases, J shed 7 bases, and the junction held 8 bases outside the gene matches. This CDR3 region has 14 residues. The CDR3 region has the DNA TGTGCCAGCAGTTCTTTTCCGGGACAGGATGAAGCTTTCTTT. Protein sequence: CASSSFPGQDEAFF.

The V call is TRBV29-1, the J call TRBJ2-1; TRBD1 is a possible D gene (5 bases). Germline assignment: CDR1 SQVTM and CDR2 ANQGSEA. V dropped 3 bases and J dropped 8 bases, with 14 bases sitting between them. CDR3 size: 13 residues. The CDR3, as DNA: TGCAGCGTTGACTGGGGCCCTATAGATGAGCAGTTCTTC. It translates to CSVDWGPIDEQFF.

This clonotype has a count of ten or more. CDR3 coding DNA: TGTGCCAGCAGTTTTGGGACACCCCGAGCGATTGAGCAGTTCTTC. Translation gives CASSFGTPRAIEQFF. The V gene is TRBV12-3 or TRBV12-4, the J gene TRBJ2-1; tentative D call: TRBD1 (6 bases). This CDR3 is 15 amino acids long. The V and J ends lost 3 bases and 9 bases respectively, with 18 bases between them.

CDR3 protein: CASSPAGGPGEQFF. CDR3 bases: TGTGCCAGCAGTCCAGCGGGGGGGCCAGGTGAGCAGTTCTTC. The chain has TRBV27 and TRBJ2-1, with TRBD2 matching 10 bases. The trim removed 5 bases at V and 9 bases at J, leaving 7 bases unmatched. CDR1 and CDR2 (germline): MNHEY, SMNVEV (reference sequence). The CDR3 extends over 14 amino acids.

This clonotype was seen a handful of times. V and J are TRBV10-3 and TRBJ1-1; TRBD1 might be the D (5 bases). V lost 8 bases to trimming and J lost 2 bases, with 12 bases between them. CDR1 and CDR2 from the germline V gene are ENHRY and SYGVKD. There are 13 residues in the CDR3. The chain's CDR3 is CAIHPGTNTEAFF. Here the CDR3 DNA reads TGTGCCATCCACCCAGGGACTAACACTGAAGCTTTCTTT.

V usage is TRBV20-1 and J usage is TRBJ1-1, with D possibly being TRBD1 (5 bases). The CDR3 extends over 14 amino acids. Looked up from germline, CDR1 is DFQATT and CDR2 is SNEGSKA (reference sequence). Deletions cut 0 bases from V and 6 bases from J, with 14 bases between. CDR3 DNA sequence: TGCAGTGCTAGAGATCGGGCAGGGACCGCTGAAGCTTTCTTT. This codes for CSARDRAGTAEAFF.

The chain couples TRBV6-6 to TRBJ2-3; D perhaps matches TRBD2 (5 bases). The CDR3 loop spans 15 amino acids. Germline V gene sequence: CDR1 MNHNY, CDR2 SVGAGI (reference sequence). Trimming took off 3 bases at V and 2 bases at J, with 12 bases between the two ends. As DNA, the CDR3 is TGTGCCAGCAGTTATCTCGAGGGCAACACAGATACGCAGTATTTT. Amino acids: CASSYLEGNTDTQYF.

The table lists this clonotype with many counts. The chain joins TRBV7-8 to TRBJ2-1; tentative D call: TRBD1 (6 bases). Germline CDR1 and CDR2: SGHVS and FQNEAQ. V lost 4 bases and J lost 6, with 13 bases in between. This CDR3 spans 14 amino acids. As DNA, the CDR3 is TGTGCCAGCAGCTCACAGGGTTCAGGCAATGAGCAGTTCTTC. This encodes CASSSQGSGNEQFF.

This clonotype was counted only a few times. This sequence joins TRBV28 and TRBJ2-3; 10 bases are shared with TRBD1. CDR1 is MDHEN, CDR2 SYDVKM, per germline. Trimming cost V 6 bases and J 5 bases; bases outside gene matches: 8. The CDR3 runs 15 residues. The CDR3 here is CASSFGTGDQDTQYF. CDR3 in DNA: TGTGCCAGCAGCTTCGGGACAGGGGACCAAGATACGCAGTATTTT.